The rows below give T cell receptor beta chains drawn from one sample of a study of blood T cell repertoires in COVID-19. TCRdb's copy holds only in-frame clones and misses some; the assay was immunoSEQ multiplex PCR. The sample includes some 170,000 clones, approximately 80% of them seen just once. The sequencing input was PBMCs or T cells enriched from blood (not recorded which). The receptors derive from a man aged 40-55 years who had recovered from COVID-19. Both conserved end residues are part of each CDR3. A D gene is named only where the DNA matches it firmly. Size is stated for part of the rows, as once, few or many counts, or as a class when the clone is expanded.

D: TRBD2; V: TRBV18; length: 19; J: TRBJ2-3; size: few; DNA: TGTGCCAGCTCACCGGGACTAGCGGGGAGAATTAAAGGCACAGATACGCAGTATTTT; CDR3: CASSPGLAGRIKGTDTQYF
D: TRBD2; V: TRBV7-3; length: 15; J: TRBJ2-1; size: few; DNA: TGTGCCAGCAGCTTGGACGGGGGGGCCTACAATGAGCAGTTCTTC; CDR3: CASSLDGGAYNEQFF
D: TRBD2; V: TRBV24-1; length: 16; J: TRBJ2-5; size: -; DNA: TGTGCCACCAGTGATTTGGCGAGCGGGGGGCGGGAGACCCAGTACTTC; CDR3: CATSDLASGGRETQYF
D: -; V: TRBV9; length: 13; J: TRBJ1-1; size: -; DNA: TGTGCCAGCAGCGCGCAGGTAGACACTGAAGCTTTCTTT; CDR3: CASSAQVDTEAFF
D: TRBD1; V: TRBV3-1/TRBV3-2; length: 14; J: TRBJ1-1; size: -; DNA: TGTGCCAGCAGCCAAGGTCAACAGGGGAGAGAGGCTTTCTTT; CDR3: CASSQGQQGREAFF
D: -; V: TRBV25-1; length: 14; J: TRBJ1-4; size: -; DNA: TGTGCCAGCAGTTACACGACAACTAATGAAAAACTGTTTTTT; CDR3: CASSYTTTNEKLFF
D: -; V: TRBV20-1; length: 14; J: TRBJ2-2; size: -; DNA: TGCAGTGCTAGTAAGCAATGGAACACCGGGGAGCTGTTTTTT; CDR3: CSASKQWNTGELFF
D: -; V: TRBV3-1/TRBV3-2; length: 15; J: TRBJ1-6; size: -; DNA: TGTGCCAGCAGCCCACCACAGGGAAGGGCTTCACCCCTCCACTTT; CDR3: CASSPPQGRASPLHF
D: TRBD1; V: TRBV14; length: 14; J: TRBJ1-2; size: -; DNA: TGTGCCAGCAGCCCCTACAGGGGGCTAGGCGGCTACACCTTC; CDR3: CASSPYRGLGGYTF
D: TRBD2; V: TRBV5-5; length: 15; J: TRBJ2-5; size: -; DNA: TGTGCCAGCAGCTTAATAGCGGGGATACAAGAGACCCAGTACTTC; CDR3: CASSLIAGIQETQYF
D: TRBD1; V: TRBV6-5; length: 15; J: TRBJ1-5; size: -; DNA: TGTGCCACAGACTCGGACAGGGGGCCTAATCAGCCCCAGCATTTT; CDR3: CATDSDRGPNQPQHF
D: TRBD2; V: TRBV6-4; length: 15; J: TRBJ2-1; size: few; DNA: TGTGCCAGCAGCCCAGGGACTAGACCCTACAATGAGCAGTTCTTC; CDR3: CASSPGTRPYNEQFF
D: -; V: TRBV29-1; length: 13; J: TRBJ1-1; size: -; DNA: TGCAGCGTGACAGCGTTAGTCGCCACTGAAGCTTTCTTT; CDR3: CSVTALVATEAFF
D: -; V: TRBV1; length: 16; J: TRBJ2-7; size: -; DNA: TGCACCAGCAGCCAAGGGACTAGCGGGAGCTCCTACGAGCAGTACTTC; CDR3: CTSSQGTSGSSYEQYF